The present T cell receptor beta chain was sequenced within a study of blood T cell repertoires in COVID-19. On the study more broadly: Acute-phase and convalescent COVID-19 samples originated in the United States, Italy and Spain. Sources were T cells, B-cell-depleted T cells, or PBMCs; the material itself was cDNA or gDNA.

This clone came up once. V shed 4 bases and J 8 bases; nucleotides not matched to a gene: 16. The germline V gene encodes CDR1 SGHTA and CDR2 FQGNSA. This CDR3 contains 19 residues. Per the original methods: By means of reference gene primer amplification, nucleated cell counts were estimated. Using immunoSEQ multiplex PCR, the repertoire was profiled, and TCRdb retains in-frame clones only, with some absent. The V and J calls and the clone size are those of that table, but D and trimming were determined from the DNA. The sample has about 300,000 clones; 88% are singletons. Patients of the Seattle cohort, enrolled during active infection, were followed longitudinally.

The specimen was peripheral blood. This receptor was obtained from a woman aged 25 to 45 with COVID-19, enrolled during active disease. The chain combines TRBV7-2 with TRBJ2-1; TRBD2 aligns across 14 bases. CDR3: CASSSRLAGGRGQVYEQFF. For the CDR3, the DNA is TGTGCCAGCAGCTCGAGACTAGCGGGGGGGCGAGGTCAAGTCTATGAGCAGTTCTTC.